The rows below give T cell receptor beta chains drawn from one sample of a study of somatic mutations in cytotoxic T cells in rheumatoid arthritis. Measured with immunoSEQ multiplex PCR; TCRdb has only the in-frame clones, and not every one. The table records tens of thousands of clones, 84% of them present only once. Sequences were obtained from CD8+ T cells sorted from blood. The receptors come from a man in his forties in good health. Each CDR3 is given with its conserved first and last residue. Fields, in order: clone size, J gene, V gene, D gene, CDR3 protein, CDR3 DNA. A D gene is named only where the DNA matches it firmly. The size entry is marked missing in some rows and otherwise reads once, few, many or a size class.

>-|TRBJ1-5|TRBV6-1|-
CASSEARSSNQPQHF
TGTGCCAGCAGTGAAGCTCGAAGTAGCAATCAGCCCCAGCATTTT
>-|TRBJ2-7|TRBV6-5|TRBD2
CATRLAGSYEQYF
TGTGCCACCAGACTAGCGGGCTCCTACGAGCAGTACTTC
>-|TRBJ1-2|TRBV5-5|-
CASSLWTRDLGDYGYTF
TGTGCCAGCAGCTTGTGGACCCGGGATCTAGGCGACTATGGCTACACCTTC
>-|TRBJ1-2|TRBV29-1|-
CSTLGEPGYTF
TGCAGCACCTTAGGGGAGCCTGGCTACACCTTC
>few|TRBJ2-1|TRBV14|TRBD2
CASSQAPTSGSSYNEQFF
TGTGCCAGCAGCCAAGCCCCCACTAGCGGGAGCTCCTACAATGAGCAGTTCTTC
>once|TRBJ2-7|TRBV7-9|-
CASSLAGVRQNFSYEQYF
TGTGCCAGCAGCTTAGCTGGGGTGCGACAGAACTTCTCCTACGAGCAGTACTTC
>-|TRBJ2-6|TRBV9|-
CASSVGGDALSGANVLTF
TGTGCCAGCAGCGTAGGGGGGGACGCTCTCTCTGGGGCCAACGTCCTGACTTTC
>-|TRBJ2-1|TRBV2|TRBD2
CASRPTSGRAWEQFF
TGTGCCAGCAGGCCCACTAGCGGGAGGGCCTGGGAGCAGTTCTTC
>once|TRBJ2-7|TRBV27|TRBD2
CASSDQLAAYEQYF
TGTGCCAGCTCCGACCAACTAGCGGCCTACGAGCAGTACTTC
>-|TRBJ2-7|TRBV7-3|-
CASSAPTRVISYEQYF
TGTGCCAGCAGCGCCCCAACAAGGGTAATCTCCTACGAGCAGTACTTC
>-|TRBJ2-3|TRBV7-6|TRBD1
CASSLPTGAGTDTQYF
TGTGCCAGCAGCCTACCGACAGGGGCGGGCACAGATACGCAGTATTTT
>few|TRBJ2-7|TRBV27|TRBD2
CASSFLAGSLREQYF
TGTGCCAGCAGTTTCTTAGCGGGATCCCTCCGCGAGCAGTACTTC
>-|TRBJ1-2|TRBV4-3|TRBD1
CASSQEARQGLYGYTF
TGCGCCAGCAGCCAAGAAGCCCGACAGGGACTCTATGGCTACACCTTC
>-|TRBJ1-3|TRBV19|-
CASSIPGDGNTIYF
TGTGCCAGTAGTATCCCAGGGGACGGAAACACCATATATTTT
>medium-sized|TRBJ2-3|TRBV5-1|TRBD1
CASSLGQGVDTQYF
TGCGCCAGCAGCTTGGGACAGGGTGTAGATACGCAGTATTTT
>-|TRBJ1-1|TRBV19|-
CASSSGSGDTEAFF
TGTGCCAGTAGTAGTGGCAGCGGGGACACTGAAGCTTTCTTT
>once|TRBJ2-7|TRBV10-3|-
CAISDGYEQYF
TGTGCCATCAGCGACGGCTACGAGCAGTACTTC
>-|TRBJ2-3|TRBV2|TRBD2
CASSEALRGAGADTQYF
TGTGCCAGCAGTGAAGCGCTTCGGGGAGCGGGGGCAGATACGCAGTATTTT
>-|TRBJ2-1|TRBV7-9|-
CASSLLARSYNEQFF
TGTGCCAGCAGCTTACTAGCGAGGTCCTACAATGAGCAGTTCTTC
>-|TRBJ1-1|TRBV6-5|-
CASSYTRGSEAFF
TGTGCCAGCAGTTACACGAGGGGCAGTGAAGCTTTCTTT
>once|TRBJ2-7|TRBV4-1|-
CASSQGFSYEQYF
TGCGCCAGCAGTCAGGGATTCTCCTACGAGCAGTACTTC
>-|TRBJ2-3|TRBV15|-
CATSDEGDGQSTDTQYF
TGTGCCACCAGCGACGAGGGGGACGGCCAGAGCACAGATACGCAGTATTTT
>once|TRBJ2-3|TRBV30|TRBD2
CAWRVAGGDTQYF
TGTGCCTGGAGGGTAGCGGGTGGGGATACGCAGTATTTT
>-|TRBJ2-1|TRBV11-3|TRBD1
CASSLPGQGLQRQFF
TGTGCCAGCAGCTTACCGGGACAGGGCCTACAACGGCAGTTCTTC
>-|TRBJ2-2|TRBV6-5|-
CASSYSNPTGELFF
TGTGCCAGCAGTTACTCGAACCCAACCGGGGAGCTGTTTTTT
>-|TRBJ2-1|TRBV27|TRBD2
CASSPGGTYNEQFF
TGTGCCAGCAGTCCGGGAGGAACATACAATGAGCAGTTCTTC
>-|TRBJ2-7|TRBV28|TRBD1
CASSFPGQVSSYEQYF
TGTGCCAGCAGTTTTCCGGGACAGGTTAGCTCCTACGAGCAGTACTTC
>-|TRBJ2-3|TRBV6-4|-
CASSDSRSDTQYF
TGTGCCAGCAGTGACTCACGGTCCGATACGCAGTATTTT
>-|TRBJ2-5|TRBV9|TRBD2
CASSVGVGGVETQYF
TGTGCCAGCAGCGTAGGTGTGGGAGGGGTGGAGACCCAGTACTTC
>-|TRBJ2-5|TRBV28|-
CASSHQVRAVQETQYF
TGTGCCAGCAGCCACCAGGTGCGGGCCGTACAAGAGACCCAGTACTTC
>-|TRBJ2-1|TRBV30|-
CAFGQIRPNEQFF
TGTGCCTTCGGACAGATACGGCCCAATGAGCAGTTCTTC
>-|TRBJ2-5|TRBV5-1|-
CASKRDGGQGETQYF
TGCGCCAGCAAGAGAGACGGGGGACAAGGGGAGACCCAGTACTTC
>-|TRBJ1-1|TRBV9|-
CASSLRGGANTEAFF
TGTGCCAGCAGCCTTCGTGGAGGGGCCAACACTGAAGCTTTCTTT
>-|TRBJ2-5|TRBV10-3|-
CAISEAGLEQETQYF
TGTGCCATCAGTGAGGCTGGCCTGGAACAAGAGACCCAGTACTTC
>-|TRBJ2-7|TRBV2|-
CASRDSGTYEQYF
TGTGCCAGCAGGGATTCTGGGACCTACGAGCAGTACTTC
>few|TRBJ1-1|TRBV19|-
CASSIGPRYTEAFF
TGTGCCAGTAGTATCGGACCGAGATACACTGAAGCTTTCTTT
>once|TRBJ2-7|TRBV30|-
CACTGNGDYEQYF
TGTGCCTGTACAGGGAACGGGGACTACGAGCAGTACTTC
>-|TRBJ2-7|TRBV27|TRBD1
CASSLSGQGVQYF
TGTGCCAGCAGTTTATCAGGACAGGGCGTGCAGTACTTC
>-|TRBJ1-1|TRBV18|-
CASSPGATEAFF
TGTGCCAGCTCGCCAGGGGCCACTGAAGCTTTCTTT
>once|TRBJ2-7|TRBV7-9|-
CASSWDSDEQYF
TGTGCCAGCAGCTGGGACTCCGACGAGCAGTACTTC
>-|TRBJ2-2|TRBV7-3|-
CASSLTANTGELFF
TGTGCCAGCAGCTTAACGGCAAACACCGGGGAGCTGTTTTTT
>-|TRBJ2-1|TRBV19|-
CASSIVGDNEQFF
TGTGCCAGTAGTATAGTTGGAGACAATGAGCAGTTCTTC
>-|TRBJ2-3|TRBV25-1|-
CASSPRTLTDTQYF
TGTGCCAGCAGTCCCCGGACCCTCACGGATACGCAGTATTTT
>-|TRBJ2-1|TRBV27|-
CASSLRNEQFF
TGTGCCAGCAGTCTTAGGAATGAGCAGTTCTTC
>-|TRBJ2-7|TRBV28|-
CASSPGTTYDEQYF
TGTGCCAGCAGTCCCGGGACGACCTACGACGAGCAGTACTTC
>-|TRBJ2-7|TRBV7-6|TRBD1
CASSSPGDSYEQYF
TGTGCCAGCAGCTCCCCCGGGGACAGCTACGAGCAGTACTTC
>-|TRBJ2-7|TRBV13|-
CASSSGTGEQRHEQYF
TGTGCCAGCAGTTCCGGGACGGGGGAGCAACGCCACGAGCAGTACTTC
>-|TRBJ1-2|TRBV2|TRBD1
CASSDLTGGGGYTF
TGTGCCAGCAGTGATTTAACAGGGGGCGGTGGCTACACCTTC
>-|TRBJ2-1|TRBV27|TRBD2
CASSPPGLGEQFF
TGTGCCAGCAGCCCTCCGGGACTAGGTGAGCAGTTCTTC
>-|TRBJ1-1|TRBV19|TRBD1
CASSWGQGVTEAFF
TGTGCCAGTAGTTGGGGACAGGGGGTCACTGAAGCTTTCTTT
>-|TRBJ1-1|TRBV19|-
CASSMSPRGNTEAFF
TGTGCCAGTAGTATGAGTCCTAGGGGCAACACTGAAGCTTTCTTT
>-|TRBJ2-7|TRBV7-6|-
CASSSQGFPYEQYF
TGTGCCAGCAGCTCCCAGGGATTTCCCTACGAGCAGTACTTC
>-|TRBJ2-7|TRBV29-1|-
CSAGGSYEQYF
TGCAGCGCTGGGGGTTCCTACGAGCAGTACTTC